This T cell receptor beta chain was sequenced in a study of read filtering for tumor transcriptome and immune sequencing. Overall study context: Whole-transcriptome libraries were prepared after DNase treatment.

The germline CDR1 and CDR2 sequences are MNHEY and SVGAGI. The CDR3 covers 13 residues. Trimming left V 6 bases short and J 6 bases short, with 12 bases between. This clonotype was observed many times. This library used about 360 ng RNA and molecular barcoded adaptors spanning alpha/delta and beta/gamma chains. TCRdb processed the reads anew with MiXCR; each CDR3 protein has one entry. The sample holds roughly 61,000 distinct CDR3 sequences, approximately 13% seen once. V usage is TRBV6-5 and J usage is TRBJ2-4; the D gene could be TRBD1 or TRBD2 (6 bases each). The source of this sequence is a donor at least 40 years old with multiple myeloma. The sample consisted of a population of CD138-negative cells sorted from bone marrow. The CDR3 protein is CASREGGGNIQYF. CDR3 bases: TGTGCCAGCAGAGAGGGGGGAGGAAACATTCAGTACTTC.